The 2 T cell receptor beta chains below all came from one sample that was sequenced in a study of T cells after yellow fever vaccination. TCRdb reprocessed the 5' RACE reads with MiXCR, giving one entry per CDR3 protein. Seen here are a few hundred thousand distinct CDR3 sequences, approximately 3.8% observed once, and the top ten hold about 25%. This specimen was PBMCs, taken on the day of the yellow fever booster vaccination. These receptors all come from a man between 18 and 29 years old who received the YFV17D yellow fever vaccine.

In this sample, this clonotype turned up many times. This chain uses TRBV5-1 with TRBJ2-7, with D perhaps matching TRBD1 or TRBD2 (5 bases each). Trimming left V 5 bases short and J 0 bases short, with 9 bases between. Per germline, CDR1 SGHRS and CDR2 YFSETQ. The CDR3 is 13 residues long. This CDR3 is CASSRDGSYEQYV. Written as DNA, the CDR3 is TGCGCCAGCAGTAGGGACGGCTCCTACGAGCAGTACGTC.

This clonotype appeared many times. The chain links TRBV19 to TRBJ1-4; D might be TRBD1 (5 bases). V lost 8 bases, J lost 8 bases, and 15 bases lay in between. CDR1 and CDR2 (germline): LNHDA, SQIVND (reference sequence). The CDR3 totals 13 residues. CDR3 coding DNA: TGTGCCAGTGGGGCGCGGGCTGGGGAAAAACTGTTTTTT. The encoded protein is CASGARAGEKLFF.